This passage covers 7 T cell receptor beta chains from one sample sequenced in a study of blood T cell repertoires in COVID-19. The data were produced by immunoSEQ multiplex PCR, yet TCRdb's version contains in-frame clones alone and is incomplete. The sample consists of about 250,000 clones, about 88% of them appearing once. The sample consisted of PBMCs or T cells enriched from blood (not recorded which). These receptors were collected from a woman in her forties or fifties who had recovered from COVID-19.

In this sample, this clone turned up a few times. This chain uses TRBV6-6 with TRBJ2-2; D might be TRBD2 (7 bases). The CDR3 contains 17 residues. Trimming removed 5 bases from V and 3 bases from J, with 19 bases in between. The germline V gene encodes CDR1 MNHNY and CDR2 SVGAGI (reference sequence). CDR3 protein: CASSPLGGGGYTGELFF. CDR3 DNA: TGTGCCAGCAGTCCCCTAGGAGGGGGGGGGTACACCGGGGAGCTGTTTTTT.

In nucleotides, the CDR3 is TGTGCCAGTAACCCGGACAGGGCCCGCTATGGCTACACCTTC. It is translated as CASNPDRARYGYTF. J is TRBJ1-2 and V is TRBV19, with 8 bases that match TRBD1. CDR3 length: 14 amino acids. Germline V CDR1 and CDR2: LNHDA, SQIVND (reference sequence). The V and J ends lost 7 bases and 4 bases, in that order; junction bases with no gene match: 8.

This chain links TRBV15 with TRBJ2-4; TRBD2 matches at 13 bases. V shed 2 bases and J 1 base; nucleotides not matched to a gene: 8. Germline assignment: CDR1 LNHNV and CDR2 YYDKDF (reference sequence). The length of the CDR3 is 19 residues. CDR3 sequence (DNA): TGTGCCACCAGCAGAAGACTAGCGGGAGGACCGCTCGCCAAAAACATTCAGTACTTC. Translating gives CATSRRLAGGPLAKNIQYF.

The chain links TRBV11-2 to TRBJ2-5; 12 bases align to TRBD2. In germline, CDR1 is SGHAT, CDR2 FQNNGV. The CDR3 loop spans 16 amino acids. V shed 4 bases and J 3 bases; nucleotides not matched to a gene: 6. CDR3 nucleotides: TGTGCCAGCAGCTCTCGACTAGCGGGAGTGGAAGAGACCCAGTACTTC. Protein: CASSSRLAGVEETQYF.

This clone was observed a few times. The CDR3 protein is CASRSPGTANTEAFF. CDR3 in DNA: TGTGCCAGCAGATCCCCCGGGACAGCGAACACTGAAGCTTTCTTT. The rearrangement uses TRBV6-5 and TRBJ1-1, with TRBD1 matching 7 bases. CDR1 and CDR2 (germline): MNHEY, SVGAGI. Trimming removed 6 bases from V and 1 base from J; junction bases left unmatched: 8. The CDR3 contains 15 residues.

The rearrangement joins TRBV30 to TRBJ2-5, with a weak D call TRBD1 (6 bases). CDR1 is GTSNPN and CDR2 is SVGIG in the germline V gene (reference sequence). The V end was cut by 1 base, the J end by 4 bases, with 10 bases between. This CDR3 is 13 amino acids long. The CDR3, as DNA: TGTGCCTGGAGTGCACAGGGAAGAGAGACCCAGTACTTC. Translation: CAWSAQGRETQYF.

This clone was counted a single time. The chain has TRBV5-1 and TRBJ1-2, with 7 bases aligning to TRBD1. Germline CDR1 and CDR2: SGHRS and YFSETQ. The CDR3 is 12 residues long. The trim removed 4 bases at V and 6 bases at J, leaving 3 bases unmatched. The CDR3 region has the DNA TGCGCCAGCAGCATCCAGGGGGATGGCTACACCTTC. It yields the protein CASSIQGDGYTF.